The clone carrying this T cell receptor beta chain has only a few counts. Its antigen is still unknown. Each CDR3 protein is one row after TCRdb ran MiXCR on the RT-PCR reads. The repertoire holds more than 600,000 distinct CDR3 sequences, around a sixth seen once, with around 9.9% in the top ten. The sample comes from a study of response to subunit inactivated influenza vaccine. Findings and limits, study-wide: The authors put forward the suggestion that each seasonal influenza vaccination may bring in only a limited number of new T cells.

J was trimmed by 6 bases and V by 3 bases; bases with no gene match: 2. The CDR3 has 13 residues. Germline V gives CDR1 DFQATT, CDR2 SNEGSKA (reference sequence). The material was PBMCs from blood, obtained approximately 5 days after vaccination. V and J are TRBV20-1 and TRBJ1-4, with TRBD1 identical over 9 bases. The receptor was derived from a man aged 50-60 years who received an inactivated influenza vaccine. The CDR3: CSASGQGHEKLFF. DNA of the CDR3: TGCAGTGCTAGTGGACAGGGGCATGAAAAACTGTTTTTT.